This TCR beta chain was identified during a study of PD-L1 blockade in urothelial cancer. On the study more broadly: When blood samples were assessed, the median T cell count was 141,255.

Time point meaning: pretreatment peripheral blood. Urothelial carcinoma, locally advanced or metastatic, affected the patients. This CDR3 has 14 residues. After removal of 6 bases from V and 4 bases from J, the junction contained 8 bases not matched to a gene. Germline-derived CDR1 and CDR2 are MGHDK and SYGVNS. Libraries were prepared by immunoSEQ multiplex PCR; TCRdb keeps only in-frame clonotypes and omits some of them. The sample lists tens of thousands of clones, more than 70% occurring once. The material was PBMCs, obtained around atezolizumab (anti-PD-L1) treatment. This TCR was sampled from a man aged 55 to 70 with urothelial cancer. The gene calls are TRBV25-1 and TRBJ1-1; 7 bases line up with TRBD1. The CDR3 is CASRAIDRVTEAFF. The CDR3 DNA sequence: TGTGCCAGCAGAGCGATCGACAGGGTCACTGAAGCTTTCTTT.